The entry below gives a single T cell receptor (beta chain) sequence along with its context. Its cognate antigen is unknown. The data were obtained in a study of T cell repertoires in cytomegalovirus infection. TCRdb reanalysed the reads using MiXCR and keeps one entry per CDR3 protein. The table includes 600,000 to 700,000 distinct CDR3 sequences, around 32% detected once. Regarding the study as a whole: Totalled public TCR beta family frequency picked out people who carried CMV plus the relevant HLA.

Germline CDR1 and CDR2: ENHRY and SYGVKD. V was pared by 9 bases and J by 1 base, with 16 bases between. This CDR3 spans 16 amino acids. The sample in question was cultured PBMCs, obtained from culture after CMV antigen stimulation. The chain couples TRBV10-3 to TRBJ2-6; D is perhaps TRBD1 (6 bases). The clonotype comes from a human donor in good health (CMV status not recorded). Some clones in this sample may be carry-over from other donors' samples. This CDR3 is CAISDGTPSGANVLTF. The CDR3 bases are TGTGCCATTTCAGACGGGACACCGTCTGGGGCCAACGTCCTGACTTTC.